This TCR beta chain is from a study of T cell responses to AZD1222 COVID-19 vaccine (dated by TCRdb to the early 2020s). Concerning the study at large: AZD1222 recipients whose second dose came at about 4 weeks and those whose second dose came at about 12 weeks were combined into one group, since spike-specific TCR depth and breadth did not differ between the two schedules. A total of roughly 240 trial participants underwent TCR sequencing, of whom about 210 received two doses of AZD1222 and about 26 received two doses of the MenACWY control vaccine. Trial participants were enrolled by age into 18-55, 56-69 and 70-plus year subgroups, with roughly 160, 29 and 62 TCR-sequenced participants respectively. What the research found in general, with its limitations: After two AZD1222 doses, both the breadth and the depth of spike-specific TCRs were significantly higher than at day 0 and than in MenACWY recipients. In the small 56-69-year group, the increase in depth fell short of significance, most likely because of low power. Conclusions about previously exposed vaccinees were limited because only six or seven AZD1222 recipients were SARS-CoV-2 seropositive at baseline. Epitopes outside the regions mutated in the B.1.351 and B.1.1.7 variants were reportedly recognized by nearly half of the unique spike-specific TCRs. Participants were mostly white British, with more females than males. The authors suggested clonal diversity may have been underestimated. Because no day 14 peak-response samples were available, repertoires were characterized only after the peak T cell response. The vaccine-associated CD4 TCRs covered the entire spike protein, and the dominant responses fell in regions 160-218 and 743-854.

The germline V gene encodes CDR1 MNHEY and CDR2 SMNVEV (reference sequence). Taken from cysteine to phenylalanine, the CDR3 has 14 residues. The entry retains the CDR3 DNA only, 42 bases that are in frame from base 1. V sheds 3 bases and J sheds 0 bases, leaving 9 bases between their ends. What this sample's time point label stands for: baseline before first vaccination. Vaccinee samples came from UK trials COV001 and COV002, including a single-blind randomized controlled phase 2/3 trial of AZD1222 (ChAdOx1 nCoV-19) in healthy adults. Trial participant PBMC samples were collected at day 0 and day 28 after the second dose for TCRbeta chain sequencing. The CDR3 regions of human TCRbeta chains were analyzed by immunosequencing. Per the source publication's procedure: Repertoire TCRs were checked for matches against a reference library of SARS-CoV-2-specific TCRs that had been generated using the MIRA antigen-specificity platform. Breadth meant the fraction of unique TCRs that were SARS-CoV-2-associated, whereas depth meant the fraction of total T cells that were SARS-CoV-2-associated. Using the MIRA data, every spike-specific TCR was mapped to the spike region that the TCR reacted to and assigned to either a CD4 or a CD8 class. Log10-transformed breadth and depth values were compared by one-way ANOVA with Sidak's multiple comparisons tests. The clones in this table, taken by TCRdb from immuneACCESS, are in-frame only. Not every clone is retained; where verified, under half of the shortfall comes from an unresolved V gene, and the cause of the rest is unknown. Clone size and V and J calls were adopted from that table, with D and trimming inferred from the DNA. Counted in this sample were about 120,000 clones; just over 90% of them appeared once. Of the sample, approximately 4.9% falls within the top ten clones.

Concerning this clone itself: Its cognate antigen has yet to be identified. Per-nucleotide qualities are absent, and no much larger clonotype sits a single base away.

Recombination joined TRBV27 with TRBJ2-7; the D gene could be either TRBD1 or TRBD2, each agreeing at 5 bases. The material was peripheral blood, obtained on day 0 of AZD1222 vaccination. This sequence originates from an adult in good health. The sequenced DNA is TGTGCCAGCAGTTTCCGGGGCAGCTCCTACGAGCAGTACTTC. It translates to CASSFRGSSYEQYF.